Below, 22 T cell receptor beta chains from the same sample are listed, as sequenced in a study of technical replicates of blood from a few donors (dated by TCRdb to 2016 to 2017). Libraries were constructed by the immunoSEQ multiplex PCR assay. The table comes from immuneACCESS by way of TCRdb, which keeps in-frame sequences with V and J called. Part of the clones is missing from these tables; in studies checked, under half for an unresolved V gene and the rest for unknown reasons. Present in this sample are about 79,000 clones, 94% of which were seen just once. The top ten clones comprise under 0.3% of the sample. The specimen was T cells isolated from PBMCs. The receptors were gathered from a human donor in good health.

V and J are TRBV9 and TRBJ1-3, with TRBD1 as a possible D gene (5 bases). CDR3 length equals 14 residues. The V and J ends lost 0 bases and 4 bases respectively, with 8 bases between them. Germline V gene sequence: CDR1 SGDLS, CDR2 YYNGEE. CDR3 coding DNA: TGTGCCAGCAGCGTAGCGGGGGAGGGAAACACCATATATTTT. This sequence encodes CASSVAGEGNTIYF.

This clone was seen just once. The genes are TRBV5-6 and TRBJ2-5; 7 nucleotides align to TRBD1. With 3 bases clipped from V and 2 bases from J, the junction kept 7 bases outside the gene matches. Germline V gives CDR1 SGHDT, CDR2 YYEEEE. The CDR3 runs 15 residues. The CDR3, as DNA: TGTGCCAGCAGCTGGAGGCAGACAGGGCAAGAGACCCAGTACTTC. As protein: CASSWRQTGQETQYF.

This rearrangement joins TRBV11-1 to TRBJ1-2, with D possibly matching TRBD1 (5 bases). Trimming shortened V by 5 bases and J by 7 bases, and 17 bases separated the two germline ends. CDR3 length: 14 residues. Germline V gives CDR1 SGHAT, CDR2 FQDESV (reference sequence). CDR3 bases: TGTGCCAGCAGCACGGGACTCCCGCAGGGTGGCTACACCTTC. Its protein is CASSTGLPQGGYTF. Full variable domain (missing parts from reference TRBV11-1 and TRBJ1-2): EAEVAQSPRYKITEKSQAVAFWCDPISGHATLYWYRQILGQGPELLVQFQDESVVDDSQLPKDRFSAERLKGVDSTLKIQPAELGDSAMYLCASSTGLPQGGYTFGSGTRLTVV.

The CDR3 region has the DNA TGTGCCAGCAGCGCTAGCGGGGGGGCCGGGACAGATACGCAGTATTTT. Translation gives CASSASGGAGTDTQYF. The chain has TRBV9 and TRBJ2-3; 12 bases are shared with TRBD2. The ends lost 3 bases at V and 3 bases at J; junction bases unmatched: 5. In germline, CDR1 is SGDLS, CDR2 YYNGEE. The CDR3 is 16 residues long.

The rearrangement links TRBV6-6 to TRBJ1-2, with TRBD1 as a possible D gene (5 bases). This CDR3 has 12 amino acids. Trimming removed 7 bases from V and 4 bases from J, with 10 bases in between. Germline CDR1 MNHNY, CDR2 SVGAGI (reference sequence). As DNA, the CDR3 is TGTGCCAGCAACTTGGGGGGCTATGGCTACACCTTC. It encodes CASNLGGYGYTF.

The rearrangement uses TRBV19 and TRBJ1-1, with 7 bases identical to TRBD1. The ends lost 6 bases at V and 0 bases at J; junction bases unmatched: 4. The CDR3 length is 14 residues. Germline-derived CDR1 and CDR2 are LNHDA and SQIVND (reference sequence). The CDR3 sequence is CASSRGILNTEAFF. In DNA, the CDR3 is TGTGCCAGTAGCAGGGGGATCTTGAACACTGAAGCTTTCTTT.

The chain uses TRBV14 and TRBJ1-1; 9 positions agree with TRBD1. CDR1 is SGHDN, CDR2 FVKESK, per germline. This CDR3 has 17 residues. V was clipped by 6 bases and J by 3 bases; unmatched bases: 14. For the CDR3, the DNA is TGTGCCAGCAGGCAGTTCCTCCGGGACAGGGAGGACACTGAAGCTTTCTTT. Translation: CASRQFLRDREDTEAFF.

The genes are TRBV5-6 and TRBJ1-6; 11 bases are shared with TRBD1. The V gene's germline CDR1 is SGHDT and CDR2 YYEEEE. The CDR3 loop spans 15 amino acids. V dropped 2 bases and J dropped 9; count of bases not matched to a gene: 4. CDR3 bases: TGTGCCAGCAGCTTCCGGACAGGGGGCCTTTCACCCCTCCACTTT. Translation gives CASSFRTGGLSPLHF.

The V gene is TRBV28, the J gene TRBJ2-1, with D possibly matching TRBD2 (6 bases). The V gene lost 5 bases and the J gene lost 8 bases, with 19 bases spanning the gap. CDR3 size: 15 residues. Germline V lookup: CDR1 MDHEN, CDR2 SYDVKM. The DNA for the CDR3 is TGTGCCAGCAGTAAATCCGCGGCCTGGGGGGATGAGCAGTTCTTC. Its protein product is CASSKSAAWGDEQFF.

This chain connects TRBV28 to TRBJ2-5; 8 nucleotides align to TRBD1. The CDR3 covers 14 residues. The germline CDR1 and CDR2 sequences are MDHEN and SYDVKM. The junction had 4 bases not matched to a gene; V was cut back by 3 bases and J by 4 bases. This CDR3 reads CASSLGDRGETQYF. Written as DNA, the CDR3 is TGTGCCAGCAGTTTGGGTGACAGGGGAGAGACCCAGTACTTC.

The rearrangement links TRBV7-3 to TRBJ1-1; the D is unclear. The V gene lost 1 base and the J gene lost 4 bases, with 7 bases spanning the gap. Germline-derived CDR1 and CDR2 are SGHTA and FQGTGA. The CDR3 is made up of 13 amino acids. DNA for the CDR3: TGTGCCAGCAGCTTAAATCTAGCCACTGAAGCTTTCTTT. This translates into CASSLNLATEAFF.

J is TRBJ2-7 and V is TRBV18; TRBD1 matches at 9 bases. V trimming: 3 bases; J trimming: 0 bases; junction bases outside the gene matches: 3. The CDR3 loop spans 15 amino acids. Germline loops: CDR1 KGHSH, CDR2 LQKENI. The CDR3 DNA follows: TGTGCCAGCTCACCGGGGACAGGGAGCTCCTACGAGCAGTACTTC. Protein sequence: CASSPGTGSSYEQYF.

The CDR3 DNA reads TGTGCCAGCAGCGTAGTACTCCAGGGGTCTTCCTATGGCTACACCTTC. Its translation: CASSVVLQGSSYGYTF. This rearrangement joins TRBV9 to TRBJ1-2; possibly TRBD1 for D (6 bases). There are 16 residues in the CDR3. Germline V lookup: CDR1 SGDLS, CDR2 YYNGEE. The germline V and J ends were trimmed by 0 bases and 4 bases, with 16 bases remaining between them.

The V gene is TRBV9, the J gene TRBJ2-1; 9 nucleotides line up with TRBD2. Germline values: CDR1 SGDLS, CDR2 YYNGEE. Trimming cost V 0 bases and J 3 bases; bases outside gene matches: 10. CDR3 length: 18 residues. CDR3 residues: CASSVVSSGMAFYNEQFF. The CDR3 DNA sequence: TGTGCCAGCAGCGTAGTTTCTAGCGGGATGGCCTTCTACAATGAGCAGTTCTTC.

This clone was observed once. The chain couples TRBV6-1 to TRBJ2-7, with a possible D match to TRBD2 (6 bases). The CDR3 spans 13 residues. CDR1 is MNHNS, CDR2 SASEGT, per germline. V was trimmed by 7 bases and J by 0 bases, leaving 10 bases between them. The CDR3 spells CASIADTSYEQYF. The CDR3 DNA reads TGTGCCAGCATAGCGGATACCTCCTACGAGCAGTACTTC.

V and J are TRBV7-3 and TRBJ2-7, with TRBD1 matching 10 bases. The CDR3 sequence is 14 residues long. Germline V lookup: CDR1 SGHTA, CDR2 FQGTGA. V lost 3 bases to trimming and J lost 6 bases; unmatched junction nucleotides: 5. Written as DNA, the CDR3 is TGTGCCAGCAGCTTGACAGGGGGCCTGGGCGAGCAGTACTTC. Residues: CASSLTGGLGEQYF.

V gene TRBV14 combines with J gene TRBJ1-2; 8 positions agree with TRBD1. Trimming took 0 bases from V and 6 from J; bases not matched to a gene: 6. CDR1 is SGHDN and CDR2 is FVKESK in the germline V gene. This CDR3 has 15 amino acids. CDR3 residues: CASSQERTGINGYTF. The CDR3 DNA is TGTGCCAGCAGCCAAGAGAGGACAGGGATCAATGGCTACACCTTC.

The CDR3 DNA is TGTGCCAGCAGCGCTACTAGCGGGGGGGCCGGGGCAGATACGCAGTATTTT. Translation: CASSATSGGAGADTQYF. This chain uses TRBV9 with TRBJ2-3; 13 bases are a match to TRBD2. CDR3 length: 17 residues. V was pared by 3 bases and J by 4 bases, with 8 bases of the junction left unmatched. Looked up from germline, CDR1 is SGDLS and CDR2 is YYNGEE.

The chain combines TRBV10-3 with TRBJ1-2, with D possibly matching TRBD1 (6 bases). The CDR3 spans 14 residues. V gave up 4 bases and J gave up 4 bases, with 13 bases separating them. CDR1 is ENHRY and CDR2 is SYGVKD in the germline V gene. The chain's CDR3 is CAISARTDIYGYTF. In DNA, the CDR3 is TGTGCCATCAGTGCACGGACAGATATCTATGGCTACACCTTC.

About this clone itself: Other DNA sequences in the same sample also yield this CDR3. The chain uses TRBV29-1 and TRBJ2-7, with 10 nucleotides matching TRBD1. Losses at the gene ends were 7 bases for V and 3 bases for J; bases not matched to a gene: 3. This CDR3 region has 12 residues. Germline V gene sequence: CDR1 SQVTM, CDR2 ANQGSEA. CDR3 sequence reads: CSARTGGYEQYF. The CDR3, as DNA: TGCAGCGCCCGGACAGGGGGCTACGAGCAGTACTTC.

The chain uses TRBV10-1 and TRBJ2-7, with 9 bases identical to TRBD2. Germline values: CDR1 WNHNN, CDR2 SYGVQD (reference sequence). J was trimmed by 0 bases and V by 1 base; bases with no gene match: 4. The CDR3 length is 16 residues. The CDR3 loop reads CASSELLAGNSYEQYF. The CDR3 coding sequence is TGCGCCAGCAGTGAGTTACTAGCGGGTAACTCCTACGAGCAGTACTTC.

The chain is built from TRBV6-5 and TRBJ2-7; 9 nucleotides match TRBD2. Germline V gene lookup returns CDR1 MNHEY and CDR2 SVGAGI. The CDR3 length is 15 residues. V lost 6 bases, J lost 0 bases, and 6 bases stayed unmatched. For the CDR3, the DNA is TGTGCCAGCAGGCCTCTAGCGGGGCTCTCCTACGAGCAGTACTTC. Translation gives CASRPLAGLSYEQYF.